One and the same sample provided the 30 T cell receptor beta chains below, sequenced in a study of blood T cell repertoires in COVID-19. Sequenced by immunoSEQ multiplex PCR; TCRdb stores in-frame clones only, minus some. The sample contains around 40,000 clones, 80% to 90% of which appear only once. What was sequenced was peripheral blood. All receptors come from a man aged 50 or older with active or convalescent COVID-19.

The rearrangement joins TRBV18 to TRBJ1-4, with 9 bases identical to TRBD1. Germline CDR1 is KGHSH and CDR2 is LQKENI. V gave up 0 bases and J gave up 7 bases; unmatched junction bases: 6. The CDR3 length is 16 residues. The CDR3 region has the DNA TGTGCCAGCTCACCACCTGGCACAGGGGGCTCTGAAAAACTGTTTTTT. Amino acid sequence: CASSPPGTGGSEKLFF.

V is TRBV5-1 and J is TRBJ1-2; TRBD1 matches at 7 bases. Germline V gives CDR1 SGHRS, CDR2 YFSETQ. V was pared by 4 bases and J by 7 bases, with 13 bases of the junction left unmatched. This CDR3 contains 15 residues. In DNA, the CDR3 is TGCGCCAGCAGCCCCGGGACAGTCCCTGGGGGTGGCTACACCTTC. Translation: CASSPGTVPGGGYTF.

The chain employs TRBV5-6 and TRBJ2-1; 9 nucleotides match TRBD2. CDR3 size: 16 residues. CDR1 and CDR2 from the germline V gene are SGHDT and YYEEEE. The V segment lost 0 bases and the J segment 4 bases; nucleotides outside the gene matches: 5. CDR3 in amino acids: CASSLVRTSVYNEQFF. As DNA, the CDR3 is TGTGCCAGCAGCTTGGTGCGGACTAGCGTGTACAATGAGCAGTTCTTC.

This chain connects TRBV7-2 to TRBJ2-7; possibly TRBD1 for D (5 bases). The CDR3 runs to 15 residues. CDR1 SGHTA and CDR2 FQGNSA come from the germline V gene. The ends were cut back, 0 bases at V and 1 base at J, with 10 bases in the middle. CDR3 coding DNA: TGTGCCAGCAGCTTAGCGGGGCCCAGGTCCTACGAGCAGTACTTC. It is translated as CASSLAGPRSYEQYF.

Comment on this clone: Germline and junction disagree at one end, which may indicate a read error. This chain links TRBV3-1 (or the pseudogene TRBV3-2) with TRBJ2-1, with a tentative D call TRBD2 (7 bases). The length of the CDR3 is 15 residues. Germline assignment: CDR1 LGHDT and CDR2 YNNKEL (reference sequence). The CDR3 sequence is CASSHWETEAGAPLF. CDR3 sequence (DNA): TGTGCCAGCAGCCACTGGGAGACGGAGGCGGGGGCCCCTCTCTTC.

This clone is a singleton in its sample. The chain uses TRBV13 and TRBJ2-3, with D perhaps TRBD2 (5 bases). This CDR3 is built from 15 residues. CDR1 and CDR2 (germline): PRHDT, FYEKMQ (reference sequence). V was pared by 7 bases and J by 5 bases, with 19 bases between. The CDR3 DNA reads TGTGCCAGCACTATTGGAGGCCGCGGAGGAGATACGCAGTATTTT. Translating it yields CASTIGGRGGDTQYF.

The rearrangement joins TRBV7-9 to TRBJ2-1; 11 bases are a match to TRBD2. There are 18 residues in the CDR3. Germline values: CDR1 SEHNR, CDR2 FQNEAQ (reference sequence). V shed 5 bases, J shed 7 bases, and the junction held 16 bases outside the gene matches. CDR3 protein: CASSPNPVAGGPRNEQFF. The CDR3 region has the DNA TGTGCCAGCAGCCCAAATCCGGTAGCGGGGGGGCCTAGAAATGAGCAGTTCTTC.

This clone has only one observation. This chain connects TRBV6-5 to TRBJ1-5; TRBD1 matches 7 bases. Germline-derived CDR1 and CDR2 are MNHEY and SVGAGI. The CDR3 covers 15 residues. V was clipped by 5 bases and J by 4 bases; unmatched bases: 8. CDR3 protein: CASSTQGQPNQPQHF. The CDR3, as DNA: TGTGCCAGCAGTACCCAGGGACAGCCAAATCAGCCCCAGCATTTT.

For the CDR3, the DNA is TGTGCCAGCAGCTCAGAGGACAGCTATGGCTACACCTTC. Amino acid sequence: CASSSEDSYGYTF. The chain carries TRBV2 and TRBJ1-2, with D perhaps matching TRBD1 (6 bases). V was shortened by 6 bases and J by 4 bases, with 12 bases between the two germline ends. Germline CDR1 and CDR2: SNHLY and FYNNEI. There are 13 residues in the CDR3.

This chain joins TRBV5-1 and TRBJ2-2, with TRBD2 matching over 7 bases. Germline V gives CDR1 SGHRS, CDR2 YFSETQ. CDR3 length equals 16 residues. With 1 base clipped from V and 0 bases from J, the junction kept 3 bases outside the gene matches. The CDR3 spells CASSLSSGANTGELFF. CDR3 coding DNA: TGCGCCAGCAGCTTGTCTAGCGGAGCGAACACCGGGGAGCTGTTTTTT.

The chain joins TRBV11-1 to TRBJ1-6; 8 bases fit TRBD1. The junction had 8 bases not matched to a gene; V was cut back by 4 bases and J by 6 bases. The germline CDR1 and CDR2 sequences are SGHAT and FQDESV (reference sequence). This CDR3 has 16 amino acids. CDR3 nucleotides: TGTGCCAGCAGCTCCTCCGGGACAGGATTTAATTCACCCCTCCACTTT. Protein product: CASSSSGTGFNSPLHF.

V usage is TRBV10-1 and J usage is TRBJ2-7; D gene uncertain. Germline CDR1 reads WNHNN; CDR2 reads SYGVQD (reference sequence). V lost 6 bases to trimming and J lost 4 bases, with 7 bases between them. The CDR3 has 11 residues. In nucleotides, the CDR3 is TGCGCCAGCAGCGCGGAGTACGAGCAGTACTTC. It yields the protein CASSAEYEQYF.

In regard to this clone: Other nucleotide sequences in the sample specify the same CDR3. The chain is built from TRBV20-1 and TRBJ2-7; D might be TRBD1 (5 bases). Germline CDR1 DFQATT, CDR2 SNEGSKA (reference sequence). Trimming took off 5 bases at V and 5 bases at J, with 10 bases between the two ends. CDR3 size: 11 residues. The CDR3 here is CSASSGHEQYV. CDR3 nucleotide sequence: TGCAGTGCTTCATCAGGGCACGAGCAGTACGTC.

The chain links TRBV1 to TRBJ2-5; TRBD2, the table's D call, was not compared with the DNA. TRBV1 counts as a pseudogene. CDR3 length: 16 residues. The CDR3: CTSSPGLADCQETQYF. The CDR3 DNA follows: TGCACCAGCAGCCCCGGACTAGCGGACTGCCAAGAGACCCAGTACTTC.

The V and J genes are TRBV5-1 and TRBJ1-5, with 10 bases fitting TRBD1. Germline values: CDR1 SGHRS, CDR2 YFSETQ. Trimming removed 2 bases from V and 7 bases from J; junction bases left unmatched: 6. The CDR3 is made up of 15 amino acids. For the CDR3, the DNA is TGCGCCAGCAGCTTCGGGACAGGGGAAGGGCAGCCCCAGCATTTT. It encodes CASSFGTGEGQPQHF.

V gene TRBV5-1 combines with J gene TRBJ2-1; D remains unclear. CDR1 and CDR2 (germline): SGHRS, YFSETQ. The CDR3 spans 16 residues. V was clipped by 4 bases and J by 0 bases, with 14 bases between them. CDR3 bases: TGCGCCAGCAGCCGCGATGCCCCAAGCTCCTACAATGAGCAGTTCTTC. Residues: CASSRDAPSSYNEQFF.

CDR3 in amino acids: CASSTRQNEKLFF. The CDR3 DNA is TGTGCCAGCAGCACCAGACAGAATGAAAAACTGTTTTTT. The chain employs TRBV7-2 and TRBJ1-4; D perhaps matches TRBD1 (5 bases). Germline CDR1 reads SGHTA; CDR2 reads FQGNSA. The CDR3 is 13 amino acids. V lost 5 bases, J lost 5 bases, and 9 bases lay in between.

The chain combines TRBV6-5 with TRBJ1-5; D is perhaps TRBD1 (6 bases). The CDR3 length is 14 residues. The V and J ends lost 6 bases and 4 bases respectively, with 13 bases between them. Germline values: CDR1 MNHEY, CDR2 SVGAGI. The CDR3 protein is CASRKETGNQPQHF. The CDR3 nucleotides read TGTGCCAGCAGAAAAGAGACAGGTAATCAGCCCCAGCATTTT.

The gene calls are TRBV27 and TRBJ2-2; D unresolved. Germline V gene lookup returns CDR1 MNHEY and CDR2 SMNVEV (reference sequence). V was clipped by 2 bases and J by 2 bases, with 9 bases between them. This CDR3 has 15 residues. The DNA for the CDR3 is TGTGCCAGCAGTTTAATGGCGGCAAACACCGGGGAGCTGTTTTTT. Amino acids: CASSLMAANTGELFF.

V is TRBV15 and J is TRBJ1-4; a possible D gene is TRBD1 (5 bases). Per the germline V gene, CDR1 is LNHNV and CDR2 is YYDKDF (reference sequence). The ends were cut back, 0 bases at V and 7 bases at J, with 15 bases in the middle. This CDR3 has 16 residues. CDR3 loop: CATSRDWGREGEKLFF. The CDR3, as DNA: TGTGCCACCAGCAGAGATTGGGGCAGGGAGGGTGAAAAACTGTTTTTT.

In this sample, this clone turned up once. The chain links TRBV4-1 to TRBJ1-2; 7 bases fit TRBD1. From germline, CDR1 is MGHRA and CDR2 YSYEKL. V lost 7 bases and J lost 7; bases outside the gene matches: 12. The CDR3 contains 14 residues. CDR3: CASTIRQGESGYTF. CDR3 in DNA: TGCGCCAGCACTATCCGACAGGGTGAGAGTGGCTACACCTTC.

The chain couples TRBV27 to TRBJ2-2, with 9 bases that match TRBD2. Germline V gene data show CDR1 as MNHEY and CDR2 as SMNVEV (reference sequence). This CDR3 comprises 16 residues. V lost 2 bases to trimming and J lost 3 bases; unmatched junction nucleotides: 4. The CDR3, as DNA: TGTGCCAGCAGTTTACTAGCGGGGAGTTACACCGGGGAGCTGTTTTTT. Its translation: CASSLLAGSYTGELFF.

J is TRBJ2-5 and V is TRBV7-3, with 12 bases that match TRBD2. The J segment lost 5 bases and the V segment lost 5 bases, leaving 6 bases of the junction unmatched. CDR1 and CDR2 from the germline V gene are SGHTA and FQGTGA. CDR3 length equals 15 residues. The CDR3 loop is CASSTTSGRRETQYF. The CDR3 DNA is TGTGCCAGCAGCACCACTAGCGGGAGGCGGGAGACCCAGTACTTC.

Only one count was recorded for this clone. V usage is TRBV9 and J usage is TRBJ2-7; 11 bases line up with TRBD2. CDR1 SGDLS and CDR2 YYNGEE come from the germline V gene. The CDR3 runs 18 residues. Losses at the gene ends were 0 bases for V and 2 bases for J; bases not matched to a gene: 10. The CDR3 loop is CASSVGLAGGIWPYEQYF. The DNA of the CDR3 is TGTGCCAGCAGCGTAGGGCTAGCGGGAGGAATATGGCCCTACGAGCAGTACTTC.

The rearrangement links TRBV19 to TRBJ2-1, with a possible D match to TRBD1 (6 bases). Germline CDR1 LNHDA, CDR2 SQIVND (reference sequence). Between the trimmed V and J ends, which lost 3 bases and 7 bases, there was a span of 16 bases. This CDR3 is built from 15 residues. DNA of the CDR3: TGTGCCAGTAGTATCAGGCAGGGGTCAAAGAATGAGCAGTTCTTC. Amino acids: CASSIRQGSKNEQFF.

The rearrangement links TRBV28 to TRBJ1-2; D is uncertain. Germline V gene sequence: CDR1 MDHEN, CDR2 SYDVKM. The CDR3 spans 12 residues. Trimming stripped 7 bases from V and 7 bases from J, with 13 bases between. This CDR3 is CASTLISSGYTF. The CDR3 coding sequence is TGTGCCAGCACCTTAATATCGTCTGGCTACACCTTC.

CDR3: CASSLWGRVGNQPQHF. In nucleotides, the CDR3 is TGTGCCAGCAGCTTATGGGGCAGGGTGGGCAATCAGCCCCAGCATTTT. V gene TRBV7-8 combines with J gene TRBJ1-5, with TRBD1 as a possible D gene (5 bases). The germline CDR1 and CDR2 sequences are SGHVS and FQNEAQ. Trimming shortened V by 2 bases and J by 2 bases, and 13 bases separated the two germline ends. CDR3 length: 16 amino acids.

The chain is built from TRBV19 and TRBJ2-3; 7 nucleotides align to TRBD1. V lost 0 bases, J lost 9 bases, and 9 bases stayed unmatched. The germline V gene has CDR1 LNHDA and CDR2 SQIVND (reference sequence). The CDR3 totals 15 residues. The DNA for the CDR3 is TGTGCCAGTAGTATAGATTGGGCAGGGGGTACGACGCAGTATTTT. It encodes CASSIDWAGGTTQYF.

This rearrangement joins TRBV5-1 to TRBJ2-7; 9 bases are a match to TRBD2. Per the germline V gene, CDR1 is SGHRS and CDR2 is YFSETQ. The CDR3 contains 16 residues. J gave up 6 bases and V 2 bases, and 12 bases lay outside the gene matches. The CDR3 DNA is TGCGCCAGCAGCTTTCCAGGACGTAGCGGGAGCACCGAGCAGTACTTC. This codes for CASSFPGRSGSTEQYF.

The chain combines TRBV30 with TRBJ1-1; 7 bases are shared with TRBD1. J lost 1 base, V lost 3 bases, and 8 bases had no gene match. The CDR3 sequence is 15 residues long. From germline, CDR1 is GTSNPN and CDR2 SVGIG (reference sequence). The CDR3 bases are TGTGCCTGGAGGATTAAGGGGGCTTCGAACACTGAAGCTTTCTTT. Protein: CAWRIKGASNTEAFF.